These 6 T cell receptor beta chains were sequenced from one sample in a study of CD8 T cells in Susac syndrome. The RNA input was 0.5 to 1 ug, and it was reverse transcribed with random hexamers. MiXCR, run by TCRdb on the immunoSEQ multiplex PCR reads, gives a single entry per CDR3 protein. The data hold 150,000 to 200,000 distinct CDR3 sequences, with about 91% observed a single time. The specimen was CD4+ T cells from PBMCs. Receptors were obtained from a human donor in good health.

The chain is built from TRBV30 and TRBJ2-7, with D unclear. Trimming cost V 4 bases and J 6 bases, with 13 bases left between them. This CDR3 has 12 amino acids. Germline CDR1 and CDR2: GTSNPN and SVGIG (reference sequence). CDR3 sequence (DNA): TGTGCCTGGAACGGACCTCGGAGCGAGCAGTACTTC. Its translation is CAWNGPRSEQYF.

The chain couples TRBV29-1 to TRBJ1-1; D is undetermined. CDR3 length: 13 residues. V was pared by 5 bases and J by 0 bases, with 10 bases between. Per the germline V gene, CDR1 is SQVTM and CDR2 is ANQGSEA. CDR3 nucleotide sequence: TGCAGCGTTAATGAGAATATGAACACTGAAGCTTTCTTT. It is translated as CSVNENMNTEAFF.

The chain is built from TRBV29-1 and TRBJ1-1; 8 bases are a match to TRBD1. There are 13 residues in the CDR3. After removal of 7 bases from V and 4 bases from J, the junction contained 8 bases not matched to a gene. Germline CDR1 is SQVTM and CDR2 is ANQGSEA. This chain's CDR3 is CSGWTGPLTEAFF. The DNA of the CDR3 is TGCAGCGGATGGACAGGGCCACTCACTGAAGCTTTCTTT.

The chain carries TRBV27 and TRBJ1-1; D unclear. Germline V gives CDR1 MNHEY, CDR2 SMNVEV (reference sequence). Trimming cost V 4 bases and J 8 bases, with 14 bases left between them. The CDR3 has 13 residues. This CDR3 reads CASSSSGLREAFF. Written as DNA, the CDR3 is TGTGCCAGCAGTTCCTCAGGCCTTCGGGAAGCTTTCTTT.

CDR3: CASTLTPGGYGYTF. CDR3 DNA: TGTGCCAGCACCTTGACCCCCGGGGGCTATGGCTACACCTTC. The chain is built from TRBV27 and TRBJ1-2, with a tentative D call TRBD1 (5 bases). CDR3 length: 14 residues. The germline V and J ends were trimmed by 7 bases and 4 bases, with 16 bases remaining between them. Germline CDR1 reads MNHEY; CDR2 reads SMNVEV (reference sequence).

The rearrangement joins TRBV5-1 to TRBJ1-2; D gene ambiguous. Germline V gene lookup returns CDR1 SGHRS and CDR2 YFSETQ. V dropped 4 bases and J dropped 1 base, with 14 bases sitting between them. The CDR3 spans 15 residues. CDR3: CASSTNSGVNYGYTF. CDR3 in DNA: TGCGCCAGCAGCACGAACAGCGGCGTTAACTATGGCTACACCTTC.